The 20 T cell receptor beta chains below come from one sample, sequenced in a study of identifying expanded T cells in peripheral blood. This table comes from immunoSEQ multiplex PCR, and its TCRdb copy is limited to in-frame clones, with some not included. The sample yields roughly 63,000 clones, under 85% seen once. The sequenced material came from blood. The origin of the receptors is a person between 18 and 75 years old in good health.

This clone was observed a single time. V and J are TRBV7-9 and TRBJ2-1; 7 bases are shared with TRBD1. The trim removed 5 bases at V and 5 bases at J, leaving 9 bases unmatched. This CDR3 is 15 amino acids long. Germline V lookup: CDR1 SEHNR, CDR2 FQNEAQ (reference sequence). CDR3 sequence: CASSGQGTDHNEQFF. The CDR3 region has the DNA TGTGCCAGCAGCGGGCAAGGGACAGACCACAATGAGCAGTTCTTC.

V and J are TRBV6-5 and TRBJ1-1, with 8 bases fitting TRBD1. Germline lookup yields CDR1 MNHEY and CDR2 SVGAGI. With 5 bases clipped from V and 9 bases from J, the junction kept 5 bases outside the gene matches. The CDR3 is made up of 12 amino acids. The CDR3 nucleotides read TGTGCCAGCAGTACATGGACAGGGAAAGCTTTCTTT. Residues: CASSTWTGKAFF.

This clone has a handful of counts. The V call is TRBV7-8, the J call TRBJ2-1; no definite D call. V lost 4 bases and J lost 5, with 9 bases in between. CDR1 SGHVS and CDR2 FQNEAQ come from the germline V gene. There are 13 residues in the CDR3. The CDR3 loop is CASSSGPNNEQFF. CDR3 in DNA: TGTGCCAGCAGCTCCGGTCCCAACAATGAGCAGTTCTTC. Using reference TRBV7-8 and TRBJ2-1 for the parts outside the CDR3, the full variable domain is GAGVSQSPRYKVAKRGQDVALRCDPISGHVSLFWYQQALGQGPEFLTYFQNEAQLDKSGLPSDRFFAERPEGSVSTLKIQRTQQEDSAVYLCASSSGPNNEQFFGPGTRLTVL.

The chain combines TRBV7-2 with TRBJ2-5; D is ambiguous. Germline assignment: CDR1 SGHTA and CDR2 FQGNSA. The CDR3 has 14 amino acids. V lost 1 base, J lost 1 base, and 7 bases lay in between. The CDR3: CASSLVPFQETQYF. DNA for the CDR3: TGTGCCAGCAGCTTAGTCCCTTTCCAAGAGACCCAGTACTTC.

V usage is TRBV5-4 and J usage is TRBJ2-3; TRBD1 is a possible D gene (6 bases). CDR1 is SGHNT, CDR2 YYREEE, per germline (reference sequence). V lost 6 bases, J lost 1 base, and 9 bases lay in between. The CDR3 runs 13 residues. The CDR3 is CASTAGGTDTQYF. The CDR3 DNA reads TGTGCCAGCACAGCAGGGGGCACAGATACGCAGTATTTT.

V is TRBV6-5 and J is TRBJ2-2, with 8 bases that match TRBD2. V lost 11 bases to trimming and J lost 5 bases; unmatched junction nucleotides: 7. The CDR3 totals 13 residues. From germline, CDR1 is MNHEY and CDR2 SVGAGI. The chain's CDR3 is CAAREGGTGELFF. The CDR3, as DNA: TGTGCCGCCCGGGAGGGCGGTACCGGGGAGCTGTTTTTT.

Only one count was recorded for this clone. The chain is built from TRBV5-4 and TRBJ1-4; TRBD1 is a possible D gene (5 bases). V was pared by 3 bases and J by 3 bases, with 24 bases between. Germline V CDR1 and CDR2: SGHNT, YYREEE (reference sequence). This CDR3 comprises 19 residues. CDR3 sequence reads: CASSSTPGGGTNSNEKLFF. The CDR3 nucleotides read TGTGCCAGCAGCTCGACCCCTGGCGGGGGGACTAATTCTAATGAAAAACTGTTTTTT.

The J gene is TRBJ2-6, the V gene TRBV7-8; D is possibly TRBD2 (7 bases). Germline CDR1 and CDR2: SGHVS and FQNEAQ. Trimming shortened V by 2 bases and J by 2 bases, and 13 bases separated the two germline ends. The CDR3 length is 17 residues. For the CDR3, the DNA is TGTGCCAGCAGCTTAACGGGGGCGGGGGCTGGGGCCAACGTCCTGACTTTC. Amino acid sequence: CASSLTGAGAGANVLTF.

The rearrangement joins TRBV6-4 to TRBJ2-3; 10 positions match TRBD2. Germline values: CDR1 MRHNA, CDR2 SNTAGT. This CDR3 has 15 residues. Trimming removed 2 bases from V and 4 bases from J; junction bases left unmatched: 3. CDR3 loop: CASSDASGSADTQYF. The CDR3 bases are TGTGCCAGCAGTGACGCTAGCGGGAGTGCAGATACGCAGTATTTT.

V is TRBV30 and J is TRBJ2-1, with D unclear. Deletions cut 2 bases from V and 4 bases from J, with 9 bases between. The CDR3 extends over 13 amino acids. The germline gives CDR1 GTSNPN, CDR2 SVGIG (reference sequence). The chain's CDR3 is CAWSLQTYNEQFF. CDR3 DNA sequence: TGTGCCTGGAGTTTGCAGACTTACAATGAGCAGTTCTTC.

Here the CDR3 DNA reads TGTGCCAGCAGCTTTAGCGGGGGCCACAATGAGCAGTTCTTC. It specifies CASSFSGGHNEQFF. This rearrangement joins TRBV5-4 to TRBJ2-1, with 9 bases lining up with TRBD2. The V gene end was trimmed by 2 bases and the J gene end by 5 bases; junction bases not matched to a gene: 2. CDR3 length: 14 amino acids. The germline V gene encodes CDR1 SGHNT and CDR2 YYREEE (reference sequence).

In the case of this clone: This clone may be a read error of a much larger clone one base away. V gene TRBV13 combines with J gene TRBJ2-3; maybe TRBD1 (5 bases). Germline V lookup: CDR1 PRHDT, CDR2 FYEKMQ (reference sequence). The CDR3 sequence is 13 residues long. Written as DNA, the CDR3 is TGTGCCAGCAGCTTAGGGAGCACAGGTACGCAGTATTTT. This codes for CASSLGSTGTQYF.

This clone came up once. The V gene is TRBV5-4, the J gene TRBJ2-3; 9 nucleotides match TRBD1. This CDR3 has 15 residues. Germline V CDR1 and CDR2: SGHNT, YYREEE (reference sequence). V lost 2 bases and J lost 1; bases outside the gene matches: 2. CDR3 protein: CASSFRTGGTDTQYF. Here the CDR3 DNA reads TGTGCCAGCAGCTTCCGGACAGGGGGCACAGATACGCAGTATTTT.

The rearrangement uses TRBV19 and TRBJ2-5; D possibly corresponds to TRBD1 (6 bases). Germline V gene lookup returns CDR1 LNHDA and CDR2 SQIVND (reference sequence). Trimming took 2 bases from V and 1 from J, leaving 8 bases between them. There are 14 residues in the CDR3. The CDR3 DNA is TGTGCCAGTAGTATAACAGGGCGCCAAGAGACCCAGTACTTC. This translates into CASSITGRQETQYF.

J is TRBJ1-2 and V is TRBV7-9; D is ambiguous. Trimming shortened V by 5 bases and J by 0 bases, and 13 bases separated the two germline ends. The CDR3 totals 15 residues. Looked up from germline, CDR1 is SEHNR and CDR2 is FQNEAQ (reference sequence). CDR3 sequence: CASSPEGDPNYGYTF. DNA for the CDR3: TGTGCCAGCAGCCCTGAGGGAGACCCTAACTATGGCTACACCTTC.

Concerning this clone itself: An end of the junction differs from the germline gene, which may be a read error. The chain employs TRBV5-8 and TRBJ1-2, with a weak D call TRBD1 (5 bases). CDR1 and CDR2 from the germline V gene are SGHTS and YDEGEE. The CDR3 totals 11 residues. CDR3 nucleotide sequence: TGTGCCAGCAGGTGGTCCCTCAGGGCAAACTTC. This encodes CASRWSLRANF.

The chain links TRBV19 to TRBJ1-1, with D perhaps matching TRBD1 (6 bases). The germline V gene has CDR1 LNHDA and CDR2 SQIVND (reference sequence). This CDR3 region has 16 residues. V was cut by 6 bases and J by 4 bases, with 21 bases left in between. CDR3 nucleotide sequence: TGTGCCAGTAGGAATCCTCACAGGGCGCGGAGCACTGAAGCTTTCTTT. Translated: CASRNPHRARSTEAFF.

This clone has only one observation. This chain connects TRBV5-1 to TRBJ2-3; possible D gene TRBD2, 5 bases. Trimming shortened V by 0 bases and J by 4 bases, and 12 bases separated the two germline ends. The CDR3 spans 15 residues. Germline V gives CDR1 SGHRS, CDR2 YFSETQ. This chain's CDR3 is CASSLEDSFADTQYF. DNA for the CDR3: TGCGCCAGCAGCTTGGAGGACTCGTTTGCAGATACGCAGTATTTT.

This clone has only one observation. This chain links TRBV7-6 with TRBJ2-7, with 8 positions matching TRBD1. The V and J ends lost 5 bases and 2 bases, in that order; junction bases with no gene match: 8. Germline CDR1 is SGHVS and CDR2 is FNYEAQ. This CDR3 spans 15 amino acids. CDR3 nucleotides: TGTGCCAGCAGCAGCGCCGGACAGGGACCCTACGAGCAGTACTTC. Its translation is CASSSAGQGPYEQYF.

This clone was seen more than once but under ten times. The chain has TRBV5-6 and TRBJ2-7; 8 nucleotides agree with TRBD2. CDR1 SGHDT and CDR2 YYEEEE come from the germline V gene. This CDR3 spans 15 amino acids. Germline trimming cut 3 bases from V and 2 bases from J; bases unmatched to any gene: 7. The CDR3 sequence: CASSSRLAGTYEQYF. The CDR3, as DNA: TGTGCCAGCAGCTCCCGGCTAGCGGGTACCTACGAGCAGTACTTC.